These T cell receptor beta chains were read from a single sample in a study of CD8+CD57+ T cells in acquired aplastic anemia. TCRdb re-called the reads with MiXCR, one entry per CDR3 protein. Of about 170,000 distinct CDR3 sequences in the sample, around 40% were seen once. Sequencing was performed on sorted CD4+, CD8+, or CD8+CD57+ T cells (not recorded which) from PBMCs. These receptors were collected from a human donor in good health. The conserved cysteine and the conserved F or W are not part of the CDR3 here. Fields, in order: J gene, V gene, CDR3 protein.

J: TRBJ1-6; V: TRBV20-1; CDR3: SAKQNQGQGAYSPLH
J: TRBJ1-1; V: TRBV20-1; CDR3: SARDRRGNTEAF
J: TRBJ2-2; V: TRBV11-2; CDR3: ASSLNRGREGTGELF
J: TRBJ2-1; V: TRBV19; CDR3: ASSISGGEYEQF
J: TRBJ2-1; V: TRBV10-3; CDR3: ATSPEGGALEQF
J: TRBJ1-2; V: TRBV2; CDR3: ASSGDIGYT
J: TRBJ1-2; V: TRBV7-9; CDR3: ATPMRDGYT
J: TRBJ1-4; V: TRBV7-6; CDR3: ASSSTGTVNEKLF
J: TRBJ2-1; V: TRBV6-1; CDR3: ASSRAGSYNEQF
J: TRBJ1-5; V: TRBV28; CDR3: ASSPLAQPQH
J: TRBJ1-5; V: TRBV20-1; CDR3: SARVPTGQNQPQH
J: TRBJ2-1; V: TRBV14; CDR3: ASSLERDSSYNGQF
J: TRBJ1-6; V: TRBV19; CDR3: ASSIRRRDNSPLH
J: TRBJ1-2; V: TRBV2; CDR3: ASSGTTNYGYT
J: TRBJ2-7; V: TRBV11-2; CDR3: ASSPGDSPYEQY
J: TRBJ2-1; V: TRBV15; CDR3: ATSRDRDFSSYNEQF
J: TRBJ2-2; V: TRBV11-1; CDR3: ASSYLLATTNTGELF
J: TRBJ2-7; V: TRBV29-1; CDR3: SVEVGLVDEQY
J: TRBJ2-6; V: TRBV20-1; CDR3: SARQAGRLSGANVLT
J: TRBJ1-5; V: TRBV20-1; CDR3: SASQDRGNQPQH
J: TRBJ2-7; V: TRBV11-2; CDR3: ASSTRLWASGVYEQY
J: TRBJ1-3; V: TRBV12-3/TRBV12-4; CDR3: ASRDRTDRNTIY
J: TRBJ2-1; V: TRBV7-6; CDR3: ASKLGVNNEQF
J: TRBJ1-6; V: TRBV19; CDR3: ASSIGQGSVPLH
J: TRBJ2-5; V: TRBV6-2/TRBV6-3; CDR3: ASSSQRGAQETQY
J: TRBJ2-5; V: TRBV20-1; CDR3: SASDTGGGETQY
J: TRBJ1-1; V: TRBV11-2; CDR3: ASSLEGRTNTEAF
J: TRBJ2-3; V: TRBV19; CDR3: ASSSGLAIDTQY
J: TRBJ2-1; V: TRBV7-8; CDR3: ASSPGQGVYNEQF